This T cell receptor beta chain was recorded in a study of blood T cells in healthy people across ages. Findings of the study overall: While age rose, TCR beta diversity per million T cells dropped in a roughly linear way.

Germline CDR1 reads DFQATT; CDR2 reads SNEGSKA (reference sequence). The CDR3 is 15 residues long. Each sample yielded at least 6.5 million isolated PBMCs. Concerning this clonotype: Its antigen is currently unknown. At one end, the junction sequence differs from germline, possibly due to a read error.

Through a sample-barcoded 5' primer and a J-beta primer mix, a second PCR was run for roughly 7 to 12 cycles. MiXCR was run by TCRdb on the 5' RACE reads, yielding one entry per CDR3 protein. The sample lists 630,000 or so distinct CDR3 sequences; approximately 30% were seen once. The source of this sequence is a woman of 80 years or more in good health. V is TRBV20-1 and J is TRBJ1-5; unclear D gene. The sample taken for sequencing was blood. CDR3 bases: TGCAGCGCTAGTGGTGACCCTACCAACTTAACCTCCCAGCATTTT. Protein product: CSASGDPTNLTSQHF.